Listed below are T cell receptor beta chains from one sample, sequenced in a study of PD-L1 blockade in urothelial cancer. The data were produced by immunoSEQ multiplex PCR, yet TCRdb's version contains in-frame clones alone and is incomplete. Of about 1,300 clones listed, roughly two fifths are singletons. The specimen comprised tumor tissue, sampled before atezolizumab (anti-PD-L1) treatment. These receptors were taken from a man aged 55 to 69 with urothelial cancer. The CDR3 runs from the conserved cysteine through the conserved F or W. D genes are given only for firm matches. Part of the rows lack a size; the others show once, few, many or a class for expanded clones.

D,V,length,size,J,CDR3,DNA
.,TRBV11-3,16,few,TRBJ2-2,CASSLGNSLYTGELFF,TGTGCCAGCAGCTTAGGCAACAGCCTTTACACCGGGGAGCTGTTTTTT
TRBD1,TRBV4-1,18,few,TRBJ1-2,CASSQVVSGGTGDYGYTF,TGCGCCAGCAGCCAAGTCGTGTCAGGGGGCACTGGAGACTATGGCTACACCTTC
.,TRBV6-8,15,few,TRBJ2-7,CASSEIAGPSYEQYF,TGTGCCAGCAGTGAGATAGCCGGACCGTCCTACGAGCAGTACTTC
TRBD2,TRBV30,19,.,TRBJ2-7,CAWSAVEPGLAGGPGEQYF,TGTGCCTGGAGTGCGGTGGAACCGGGACTAGCGGGAGGGCCAGGCGAGCAGTACTTC
TRBD2,TRBV9,16,few,TRBJ2-1,CASSEAPGTSGRGQFF,TGTGCCAGCAGTGAAGCCCCCGGGACTAGCGGGAGAGGGCAGTTCTTC
.,TRBV6-7,15,.,TRBJ1-3,CASTDGSRAGNTIYF,TGTGCCAGCACCGACGGTTCTCGAGCTGGAAACACCATATATTTT
TRBD1,TRBV6-8,14,.,TRBJ2-7,CASSQTRTGAEQYF,TGTGCCAGCAGCCAAACCCGGACAGGGGCCGAGCAGTACTTC
.,TRBV11-3,14,medium-sized,TRBJ2-7,CASTLTTSPLEQYF,TGTGCCAGCACTCTAACGACATCGCCTCTCGAGCAGTACTTC
.,TRBV19,14,.,TRBJ1-5,CASSIQTGNQSQHF,TGTGCCAGTAGTATTCAAACAGGTAATCAGTCCCAGCATTTT
TRBD2,TRBV6-8,15,medium-sized,TRBJ2-3,CASSPGTSGGDTQYF,TGTGCCAGCAGTCCAGGGACTAGCGGGGGGGATACGCAGTATTTT
TRBD1,TRBV6-8,14,.,TRBJ1-1,CASRPTGGRTEAFF,TGTGCCAGCAGGCCCACAGGGGGCAGGACTGAAGCTTTCTTT
TRBD1,TRBV18,15,.,TRBJ2-2,CASSAGQGFAGELFF,TGTGCCAGCTCGGCGGGACAGGGGTTTGCCGGGGAGCTGTTTTTT
TRBD1,TRBV23-1,15,few,TRBJ2-2,CASSPLTGLPGELFF,TGCGCCAGCAGCCCCCTGACAGGGCTCCCCGGGGAGCTGTTTTTT
.,TRBV6-8,15,large,TRBJ2-7,CASSPSGTFTYEQYF,TGTGCCAGCAGTCCTAGTGGGACTTTTACCTACGAGCAGTACTTC
.,TRBV30,13,.,TRBJ1-2,CAWNTLPGESYTF,TGTGCCTGGAATACTCTCCCGGGAGAGAGCTACACCTTC
TRBD1,TRBV18,14,few,TRBJ1-2,CASSPGDRGYGYTF,TGTGCCAGCTCACCAGGGGACAGGGGCTATGGCTACACCTTC
.,TRBV10-2,15,.,TRBJ2-4,CASSELGEAKNIQYF,TGCGCCAGCAGTGAGTTAGGGGAGGCGAAAAACATTCAGTACTTC
TRBD1,TRBV25-1,14,.,TRBJ1-1,CASSIQGADTEAFF,TGTGCCAGCAGTATACAGGGGGCGGACACTGAAGCTTTCTTT
TRBD1,TRBV28,16,.,TRBJ1-5,CASSLATGQGYQPQHF,TGTGCCAGCAGTCTTGCCACGGGACAGGGTTATCAGCCCCAGCATTTT
.,TRBV11-3,15,few,TRBJ1-4,CASSLGSRNNEKLFF,TGTGCCAGCAGCTTAGGATCCCGAAATAATGAAAAACTGTTTTTT
.,TRBV15,15,.,TRBJ1-5,CATSRDSGTNQPQHF,TGTGCCACCAGCAGAGATTCAGGGACCAATCAGCCCCAGCATTTT
.,TRBV6-8,14,few,TRBJ1-4,CASSYLGVDEKLFF,TGTGCCAGCAGTTATCTGGGGGTGGATGAAAAACTGTTTTTT
.,TRBV6-1,15,.,TRBJ1-3,CASSEGMGPGNTIYF,TGTGCCAGCAGTGAAGGAATGGGACCTGGAAACACCATATATTTT
TRBD1,TRBV29-1,17,.,TRBJ2-1,CSVEDPGTGDSYNEQFF,TGCAGCGTTGAAGATCCAGGGACAGGGGATTCCTACAATGAGCAGTTCTTC
.,TRBV6-8,12,.,TRBJ1-1,CASTSSITEAFF,TGTGCCAGCACCTCCTCCATCACTGAAGCTTTCTTT
.,TRBV19,12,.,TRBJ1-2,CASSISVYGYTF,TGTGCCAGTAGTATATCGGTGTATGGCTACACCTTC
.,TRBV6-8,14,few,TRBJ2-3,CASSANRIADTQYF,TGTGCCAGCAGTGCTAACAGAATAGCAGATACGCAGTATTTT
TRBD2,TRBV6-8,15,few,TRBJ2-7,CASRRTSGPSYEQYF,TGTGCCAGCAGAAGGACTAGCGGGCCCAGCTACGAGCAGTACTTC
.,TRBV19,15,.,TRBJ1-5,CASRPPGTDNQPQHF,TGTGCCAGTAGGCCACCCGGGACGGACAATCAGCCCCAGCATTTT
.,TRBV10-2,13,.,TRBJ2-7,CASGTGTSYEQYF,TGCGCCAGCGGGACGGGAACCTCCTACGAGCAGTACTTC
.,TRBV30,12,few,TRBJ1-1,CAWSGGTTEAFF,TGTGCCTGGAGTGGCGGGACCACTGAAGCTTTCTTT
TRBD1,TRBV6-8,15,few,TRBJ2-5,CASSSPGTGIETQYF,TGTGCCAGCAGTTCACCCGGGACAGGGATAGAGACCCAGTACTTC
.,TRBV30,13,few,TRBJ2-7,CAWSMELTYEQYF,TGTGCCTGGAGTATGGAGCTTACCTACGAGCAGTACTTC
TRBD2,TRBV18,16,.,TRBJ2-7,CASSPQTSGRGSEQYF,TGTGCCAGCTCACCCCAGACTAGCGGGAGAGGGAGCGAGCAGTACTTC
.,TRBV30,15,.,TRBJ1-2,CAWSGTGLANYGYTF,TGTGCCTGGAGTGGGACGGGGTTAGCTAACTATGGCTACACCTTC
.,TRBV9,15,medium-sized,TRBJ2-5,CASSVGRAGGETQYF,TGTGCCAGCAGCGTAGGAAGGGCCGGCGGAGAGACCCAGTACTTC
.,TRBV19,14,.,TRBJ2-1,CASSIVPAMYEQFF,TGTGCCAGTAGTATAGTGCCAGCGATGTATGAGCAGTTCTTC
TRBD2,TRBV19,15,.,TRBJ2-7,CASLPAGGRYYEQYF,TGTGCCAGTCTACCAGCGGGAGGGCGCTACTACGAGCAGTACTTC
.,TRBV25-1,15,.,TRBJ1-4,CASSELRSTNEKLFF,TGTGCCAGCAGTGAATTAAGATCAACTAATGAAAAACTATTTTTT
TRBD1,TRBV2,15,few,TRBJ1-3,CASSESRTGIRTIYF,TGTGCCAGCAGTGAAAGTAGGACAGGGATTCGGACCATATATTTT
.,TRBV30,13,.,TRBJ1-5,CAWSGDQNQPQHF,TGTGCCTGGAGTGGGGACCAGAATCAGCCCCAGCATTTT
.,TRBV6-8,16,few,TRBJ1-1,CASSYSRGGMNTEAFF,TGTGCCAGCAGTTACTCGAGGGGCGGCATGAACACTGAAGCTTTCTTT
TRBD1,TRBV29-1,14,.,TRBJ1-6,CSVQSGTGSSPLHF,TGCAGCGTTCAGTCCGGGACAGGGTCTTCACCCCTCCACTTT
.,TRBV30,14,large,TRBJ2-2,CAWSLALGTGELFF,TGTGCCTGGAGTTTGGCACTCGGCACCGGGGAGCTGTTTTTT
.,TRBV6-8,17,medium-sized,TRBJ1-3,CASSYSVVTVSGNTIYF,TGTGCCAGCAGTTATTCAGTTGTCACCGTCTCTGGAAACACCATATATTTT
.,TRBV19,14,.,TRBJ1-5,CASSETRGPRPQHF,TGTGCCAGTAGTGAAACCAGGGGTCCTAGGCCCCAGCATTTT
.,TRBV23-1,15,.,TRBJ1-1,CASSVPKGMNTEAFF,TGCGCCAGCAGCGTTCCCAAGGGGATGAACACTGAAGCTTTCTTT
.,TRBV1,13,few,TRBJ2-7,CASSRGTGYEQYF,TGCGCCAGCAGCCGCGGGACAGGATACGAGCAGTACTTC
TRBD2,TRBV6-8,14,.,TRBJ2-7,CASSFRTSGYEQYF,TGTGCCAGCAGTTTCAGGACTAGCGGCTACGAGCAGTACTTC
.,TRBV6-8,15,.,TRBJ2-2,CASLLGGANTGELFF,TGTGCCAGCCTATTGGGCGGGGCGAACACCGGGGAGCTGTTTTTT
TRBD2,TRBV14,15,once,TRBJ2-5,CASSASGGAARTQYF,TGTGCCAGCAGCGCAAGCGGGGGGGCAGCGCGGACCCAGTACTTC
.,TRBV12-1,18,few,TRBJ2-7,CASSFMAFLELVVHEQYF,TGTGCCAGCAGCTTTATGGCCTTTTTGGAGCTTGTCGTCCACGAGCAGTACTTC
TRBD1,TRBV28,15,few,TRBJ1-1,CASVPRTGENTEAFF,TGTGCCAGCGTCCCCCGGACAGGGGAGAACACTGAAGCTTTCTTT